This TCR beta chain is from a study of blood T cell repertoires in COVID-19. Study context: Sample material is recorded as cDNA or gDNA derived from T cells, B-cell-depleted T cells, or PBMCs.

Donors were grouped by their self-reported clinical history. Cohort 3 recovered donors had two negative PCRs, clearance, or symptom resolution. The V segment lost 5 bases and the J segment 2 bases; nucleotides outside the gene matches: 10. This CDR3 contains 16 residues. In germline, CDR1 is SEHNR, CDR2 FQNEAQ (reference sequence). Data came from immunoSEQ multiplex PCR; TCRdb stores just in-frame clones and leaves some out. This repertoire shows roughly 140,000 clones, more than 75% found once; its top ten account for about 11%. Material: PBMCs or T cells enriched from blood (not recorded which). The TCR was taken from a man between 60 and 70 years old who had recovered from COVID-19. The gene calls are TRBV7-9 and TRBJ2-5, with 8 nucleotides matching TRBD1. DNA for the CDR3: TGTGCCAGCAGCGAGCCGACAGGGGCTGGACAAGAGACCCAGTACTTC. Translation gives CASSEPTGAGQETQYF.